The 20 T cell receptor beta chains below come from one sample, sequenced in a study of low-dose radiotherapy and immunotherapy resistance in tumors. TRAV and TRBV primers primed cDNA for both TCRalpha and TCRbeta. TCRs were put through roughly 20 PCR cycles of amplification with Phusion. A constant-region primer and the V-primer adapter served as the primer pair. TCRdb recomputed calls from the reads with MiXCR, one row per CDR3 protein. The table lists around 100,000 distinct CDR3 sequences, 20% to 25% of them singletons. Time point indicated: after trial treatment. Noted treatment: LDRT plus nivolumab, ipilimumab, low-dose cyclophosphamide and aspirin (RACIN trial). Sequences were derived from PBMCs, sampled after low-dose radiotherapy plus immunotherapy. The receptor source for this set is a female donor with ovarian cancer.

The rearrangement uses TRBV6-2 or TRBV6-3 and TRBJ2-1; 12 nucleotides line up with TRBD2. CDR1 and CDR2 (germline): MNHEY, SVGEGT. V was pared by 5 bases and J by 5 bases, with 7 bases of the junction left unmatched. The CDR3 contains 16 residues. CDR3 amino acids: CASSPLTSGSHNEQFF. For the CDR3, the DNA is TGTGCCAGCAGTCCTCTGACTAGCGGGAGCCACAATGAGCAGTTCTTC.

This clonotype was found many times. The chain combines TRBV5-1 with TRBJ2-7, with TRBD2 matching over 8 bases. After removal of 0 bases from V and 3 bases from J, the junction contained 17 bases not matched to a gene. The CDR3 has 19 amino acids. CDR1 is SGHRS and CDR2 is YFSETQ in the germline V gene. The CDR3 is CASSLGDPRRLARIYEQYF. The CDR3 nucleotides read TGCGCCAGCAGCTTGGGGGACCCACGACGACTAGCGAGAATCTACGAGCAGTACTTC.

As regards this clonotype: Possible read error: a much larger clone is one base away. This sequence joins TRBV11-2 and TRBJ1-3; TRBD1 matches at 8 bases. V shed 4 bases and J 4 bases; nucleotides not matched to a gene: 3. Germline CDR1 is SGHAT and CDR2 is FQNNGV. This CDR3 has 14 amino acids. The CDR3 DNA reads TGTGCCAGCAGCTGGACAGGGCTAGGAAACACCATATATTTT. It codes for CASSWTGLGNTIYF.

This clonotype has a count of ten or more. This sequence joins TRBV2 and TRBJ1-5; a weak D match, TRBD1 (5 bases). CDR1 and CDR2 from the germline V gene are SNHLY and FYNNEI. V lost 1 base and J 4 bases, leaving 8 bases between the germline ends. The CDR3 runs to 14 residues. CDR3 sequence: CASSEGDVNQPQHF. The DNA for the CDR3 is TGTGCCAGCAGTGAAGGGGACGTGAATCAGCCCCAGCATTTT.

This clonotype was picked up many times. The V gene is TRBV7-9, the J gene TRBJ2-4, with D perhaps TRBD1 (6 bases). CDR1 SEHNR and CDR2 FQNEAQ come from the germline V gene (reference sequence). V dropped 10 bases and J dropped 4 bases, with 14 bases sitting between them. CDR3 length: 13 residues. CDR3 sequence: CATTGMGKNIQYF. CDR3 nucleotides: TGTGCCACTACAGGGATGGGTAAAAACATTCAGTACTTC.

This clonotype has at least ten counts. This chain connects TRBV7-6 to TRBJ2-7; 9 bases line up with TRBD1. V gave up 3 bases and J gave up 5 bases; unmatched junction bases: 8. The CDR3 has 15 amino acids. CDR1 is SGHVS, CDR2 FNYEAQ, per germline. For the CDR3, the DNA is TGTGCCAGCAGCTTGGAGCCGGGACAGGGCCACGAGCAGTACTTC. Protein: CASSLEPGQGHEQYF.

Concerning this clonotype: A single base is all that separates this from a far larger clone, so a read error is likely. This rearrangement joins TRBV6-8 to TRBJ2-3, with D perhaps being TRBD1 or TRBD2 (8 bases each). This CDR3 region has 16 residues. Germline V gene data show CDR1 as MNHGY and CDR2 as SAAAGT. CDR3 DNA: TGTGCCAGCAGTCTCGGTAGCGGGACAGGCACAGATTCGCAGTATTTT. Residues: CASSLGSGTGTDSQYF.

For this clonotype: Given a far larger clone just one base away, this is likely a sequencing read error. V is TRBV6-2 or TRBV6-3 and J is TRBJ2-1; TRBD2 agrees at 12 bases. CDR1 and CDR2 from the germline V gene are MNHEY and SVGEGT. The trim removed 2 bases at V and 10 bases at J, leaving 9 bases unmatched. CDR3 length equals 16 residues. Here the CDR3 DNA reads TGTGCCAGCAGTTACGATGGGACTAGCGGGCCTTACGAGCAGTTCTTC. As protein: CASSYDGTSGPYEQFF.

In this sample, this clonotype turned up many times. The chain combines TRBV18 with TRBJ2-7, with TRBD1 matching over 9 bases. Per the germline V gene, CDR1 is KGHSH and CDR2 is LQKENI. This CDR3 contains 18 residues. V trimming: 3 bases; J trimming: 2 bases; junction bases outside the gene matches: 14. Written as DNA, the CDR3 is TGTGCCAGCTCACCCGTCCTGGGACAGGGTAAGGAAACCTACGAGCAGTACTTC. Protein: CASSPVLGQGKETYEQYF.

The CDR3: CASSSSGTGSNQPQHF. The CDR3 DNA sequence: TGTGCCAGCAGTTCCTCCGGGACAGGGAGCAATCAGCCCCAGCATTTT. V is TRBV6-2 or TRBV6-3 and J is TRBJ1-5, with 9 positions matching TRBD1. The germline CDR1 and CDR2 sequences are MNHEY and SVGEGT. Losses at the gene ends were 4 bases for V and 1 base for J; bases not matched to a gene: 5. The CDR3 totals 16 residues.

There are many counts of this clonotype. The V call is TRBV2, the J call TRBJ2-2; D ambiguous. This CDR3 contains 16 residues. Germline V gives CDR1 SNHLY, CDR2 FYNNEI. V lost 4 bases, J lost 1 base, and 13 bases lay in between. CDR3: CASSAMTLLNTGELFF. CDR3 DNA sequence: TGTGCCAGCAGTGCGATGACCTTATTGAACACCGGGGAGCTGTTTTTT.

This chain uses TRBV11-2 with TRBJ2-2; D possibly matches TRBD1 or TRBD2 (5 bases each). Looked up from germline, CDR1 is SGHAT and CDR2 is FQNNGV. There are 15 residues in the CDR3. Trimming removed 6 bases from V and 4 bases from J, with 15 bases in between. The CDR3 is CASSSVQGATGELFF. CDR3 nucleotides: TGTGCCAGCAGTTCAGTTCAGGGAGCCACCGGGGAGCTGTTTTTT.

This clonotype was seen many times. This chain connects TRBV4-1 to TRBJ1-6; no clear D. Trimming removed 2 bases at V and 1 base at J, with 18 bases between. Germline CDR1 and CDR2: MGHRA and YSYEKL. The CDR3 consists of 19 residues. CDR3 sequence (DNA): TGCGCCAGCAGCCAACAGGAGCAGGCTAGTGGGTCCTATAATTCACCCCTCCACTTT. Residues: CASSQQEQASGSYNSPLHF.

V gene TRBV24-1 combines with J gene TRBJ2-5, with D possibly being TRBD1 or TRBD2 (6 bases each). The CDR3 extends over 14 amino acids. Trimming took 9 bases from V and 4 from J, leaving 17 bases between them. Germline V CDR1 and CDR2: KGHDR, SFDVKD. The DNA for the CDR3 is TGTGCCACCGCTTGGGGTCCGGGGGCAGAGACCCAGTACTTC. Protein sequence: CATAWGPGAETQYF.

Many counts were recorded for this clonotype. This chain uses TRBV6-2 or TRBV6-3 with TRBJ2-7; no clear D. This CDR3 contains 13 residues. Trimming took 2 bases from V and 0 from J, leaving 5 bases between them. Germline V CDR1 and CDR2: MNHEY, SVGEGT. The CDR3 loop reads CASSYTSSYEQYF. The DNA of the CDR3 is TGTGCCAGCAGTTACACGTCCTCCTACGAGCAGTACTTC.

This clonotype was seen many times. J is TRBJ2-5 and V is TRBV6-1; 7 nucleotides align to TRBD1. Germline CDR1 MNHNS, CDR2 SASEGT. The CDR3 spans 14 residues. With 8 bases clipped from V and 5 bases from J, the junction kept 11 bases outside the gene matches. The CDR3 DNA is TGTGCCAGCGGGTTGAGAGGGGGCAAGGAGACCCAGTACTTC. It translates to CASGLRGGKETQYF.

This clonotype was detected many times. The chain joins TRBV7-9 to TRBJ2-1; D remains unclear. The CDR3 is 14 amino acids. Germline CDR1 is SEHNR and CDR2 is FQNEAQ (reference sequence). The ends were cut back, 4 bases at V and 4 bases at J, with 11 bases in the middle. The CDR3 DNA reads as TGTGCCAGCAGCTCCAGTCCCCCGTACAATGAGCAGTTCTTC. Protein sequence: CASSSSPPYNEQFF. The full variable domain, rest sourced from reference TRBV7-9 and TRBJ2-1, is DTGVSQNPRHKITKRGQNVTFRCDPISEHNRLYWYRQTLGQGPEFLTYFQNEAQLEKSRLLSDRFSAERPKGSFSTLEIQRTEQGDSAMYLCASSSSPPYNEQFFGPGTRLTVL.

The chain joins TRBV19 to TRBJ1-6, with D unresolved. The ends were cut back, 5 bases at V and 14 bases at J, with 13 bases in the middle. Germline V CDR1 and CDR2: LNHDA, SQIVND (reference sequence). CDR3 length: 12 amino acids. In nucleotides, the CDR3 is TGTGCCAGTAGTTCGAGCGCGAGGGCCCTCCACTTT. Translation: CASSSSARALHF.

This clonotype was observed many times. V gene TRBV28 combines with J gene TRBJ1-1; D ambiguous. Trimming shortened V by 8 bases and J by 0 bases, and 7 bases separated the two germline ends. Germline-derived CDR1 and CDR2 are MDHEN and SYDVKM. This CDR3 region has 12 residues. DNA for the CDR3: TGTGCCAGCTCAGAGATGAACACTGAAGCTTTCTTT. Residues: CASSEMNTEAFF.

Worth noting for this clonotype: This likely came from a read error, as a far larger clone is one base away. The chain links TRBV10-3 to TRBJ2-1; no clear D gene. V shed 5 bases and J shed 7 bases, with 15 bases lying between them. Germline values: CDR1 ENHRY, CDR2 SYGVKD. This CDR3 region has 14 residues. Written as DNA, the CDR3 is TGTGCCATCAGTTACGTTTCCGACCGGAATGAGCAGTTCTTC. The encoded protein is CAISYVSDRNEQFF.